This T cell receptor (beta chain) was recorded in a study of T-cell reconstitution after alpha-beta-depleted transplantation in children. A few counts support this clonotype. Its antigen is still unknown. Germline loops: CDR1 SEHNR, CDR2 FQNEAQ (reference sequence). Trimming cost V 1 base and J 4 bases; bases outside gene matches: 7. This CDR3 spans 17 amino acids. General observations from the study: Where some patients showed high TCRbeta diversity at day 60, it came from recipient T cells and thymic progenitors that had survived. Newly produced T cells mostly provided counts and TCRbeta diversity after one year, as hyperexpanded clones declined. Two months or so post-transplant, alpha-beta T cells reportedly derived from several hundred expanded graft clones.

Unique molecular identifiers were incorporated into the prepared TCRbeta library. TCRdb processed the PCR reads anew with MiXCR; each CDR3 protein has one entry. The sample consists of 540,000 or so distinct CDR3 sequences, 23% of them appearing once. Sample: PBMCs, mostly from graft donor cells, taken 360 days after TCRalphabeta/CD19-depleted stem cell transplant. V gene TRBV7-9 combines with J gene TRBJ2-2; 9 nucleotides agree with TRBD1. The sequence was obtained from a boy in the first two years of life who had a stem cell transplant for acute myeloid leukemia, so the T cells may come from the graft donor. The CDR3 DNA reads TGTGCCAGCAGCTTAGGAAACAGGGGGCGCGTCACCGGGGAGCTGTTTTTT. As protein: CASSLGNRGRVTGELFF.